A single sample is the source of the 23 T cell receptor beta chains below, sequenced in a study of CD4 T cells in relation to SARS-CoV-2 and coronaviruses. Sequencing used immunoSEQ multiplex PCR; TCRdb keeps in-frame clones, though not all of them. There are 29,000 or so clones in the sample; around 84% occur only once, and roughly 22% lies in the top ten. Before the COVID-19 pandemic, during about 2011-2019, CD4+ T cells were taken from unexposed donors. The cells were cultured for about 10 days before CD4+ T cells were isolated. Antigens for these TCRs are unknown. The material sequenced was CD4+ T cells from PBMCs, cultured in vitro. The receptors derive from a human donor in good health.

This chain connects TRBV9 to TRBJ2-7; the match to TRBD2 covers 8 bases. The V and J ends lost 4 bases and 3 bases, in that order; junction bases with no gene match: 9. The CDR3 is made up of 15 amino acids. The germline V gene has CDR1 SGDLS and CDR2 YYNGEE. The CDR3 DNA is TGTGCCAGCAGCCCCCGGGATAGCGGGGACTACGAGCAGTACTTC. Amino acid sequence: CASSPRDSGDYEQYF.

The table lists this clone with a count of one. This chain connects TRBV19 to TRBJ2-7; 12 bases fit TRBD2. The CDR3 is made up of 16 amino acids. CDR1 is LNHDA and CDR2 is SQIVND in the germline V gene (reference sequence). V lost 3 bases and J lost 4; bases outside the gene matches: 7. The CDR3 nucleotides are TGTGCCAGTAGTATCCTGACTAGCGGGGGCGCATACGAGCAGTACTTC. It codes for CASSILTSGGAYEQYF.

The chain carries TRBV19 and TRBJ1-3; 10 nucleotides line up with TRBD1. The CDR3 has 15 amino acids. Germline CDR1 is LNHDA and CDR2 is SQIVND (reference sequence). Losses at the gene ends were 4 bases for V and 6 bases for J; bases not matched to a gene: 6. CDR3 DNA: TGTGCCAGTAGTACCACCGGGACAGGGGTAAACACCATATATTTT. Translating gives CASSTTGTGVNTIYF.

V and J are TRBV5-6 and TRBJ1-4, with a possible D match to TRBD1 (5 bases). Per germline, CDR1 SGHDT and CDR2 YYEEEE. The germline V and J ends were trimmed by 4 bases and 8 bases, with 12 bases remaining between them. This CDR3 is 13 amino acids long. This CDR3 is CASSSGTREKLFF. In DNA, the CDR3 is TGTGCCAGCAGCAGCGGGACCCGAGAAAAACTGTTTTTT.

The chain has TRBV10-3 and TRBJ2-2; D is uncertain. Germline assignment: CDR1 ENHRY and CDR2 SYGVKD. The CDR3 runs 12 residues. V dropped 4 bases and J dropped 4 bases, with 4 bases sitting between them. For the CDR3, the DNA is TGTGCCATCAGTGTGGTCACCGGGGAGCTGTTTTTT. Its translation: CAISVVTGELFF.

This rearrangement joins TRBV28 to TRBJ1-2; 8 bases are shared with TRBD1. This CDR3 has 15 amino acids. Germline loops: CDR1 MDHEN, CDR2 SYDVKM. The ends lost 8 bases at V and 5 bases at J; junction bases unmatched: 13. This CDR3 is CASDSPGGRPYGYTF. The CDR3 bases are TGTGCCAGCGATAGTCCAGGGGGCAGACCGTATGGCTACACCTTC.

The CDR3 reads CASSYQIKNNSPLHF. The CDR3 nucleotides read TGTGCCAGCAGTTACCAGATCAAAAATAATTCACCCCTCCACTTT. V and J are TRBV6-5 and TRBJ1-6; D remains unclear. Germline CDR1 and CDR2: MNHEY and SVGAGI. The CDR3 is made up of 15 amino acids. The germline V and J ends were trimmed by 2 bases and 5 bases, with 10 bases remaining between them.

The chain employs TRBV7-3 and TRBJ1-1, with TRBD1 matching 7 bases. CDR1 SGHTA and CDR2 FQGTGA come from the germline V gene. The CDR3 is 13 residues long. V shed 5 bases and J 5 bases; nucleotides not matched to a gene: 5. The CDR3 bases are TGTGCCAGCAGCGCGCAGGGGGGGACTGAAGCTTTCTTT. Translation gives CASSAQGGTEAFF.

The chain joins TRBV19 to TRBJ1-6; no definite D call. Germline V lookup: CDR1 LNHDA, CDR2 SQIVND (reference sequence). The CDR3 loop spans 15 amino acids. V lost 6 bases to trimming and J lost 9 bases, with 18 bases between them. In nucleotides, the CDR3 is TGTGCCAGTAGCTTCGCCGGGAGCTCCGGTTCACCCCTCCACTTT. Protein sequence: CASSFAGSSGSPLHF.

This chain connects TRBV6-1 to TRBJ2-5, with a weak D call TRBD2 (5 bases). Trimming took 2 bases from V and 2 from J, leaving 12 bases between them. The CDR3 extends over 15 amino acids. Germline loops: CDR1 MNHNS, CDR2 SASEGT. CDR3 sequence: CASSEITGKQETQYF. As DNA, the CDR3 is TGTGCCAGCAGTGAAATAACGGGGAAACAAGAGACCCAGTACTTC.

This clone was detected only once. The chain links TRBV19 to TRBJ1-4; TRBD1 agrees at 8 bases. There are 17 residues in the CDR3. Germline assignment: CDR1 LNHDA and CDR2 SQIVND (reference sequence). V shed 6 bases and J 2 bases; nucleotides not matched to a gene: 11. This CDR3 is CASSKGPGQATNEKLFF. Here the CDR3 DNA reads TGTGCCAGTAGCAAAGGCCCGGGACAGGCTACTAATGAAAAACTGTTTTTT.

The chain carries TRBV30 and TRBJ1-4, with no clear D. Germline assignment: CDR1 GTSNPN and CDR2 SVGIG (reference sequence). The length of the CDR3 is 15 residues. V lost 2 bases, J lost 6 bases, and 16 bases lay in between. The chain's CDR3 is CAWSRVGGWDEKLFF. The CDR3 region has the DNA TGTGCCTGGAGTAGGGTCGGCGGATGGGATGAAAAACTGTTTTTT. The variable domain in full, completed from reference TRBV30 and TRBJ1-4, reads SQTIHQWPATLVQPVGSPLSLECTVEGTSNPNLYWYRQAAGRGLQLLFYSVGIGQISSEVPQNLSASRPQDRQFILSSKKLLLSDSGFYLCAWSRVGGWDEKLFFGSGTQLSVL.

Concerning this clone: One end of the junction does not line up with germline, which may come from a read error. This chain connects TRBV7-7 to TRBJ2-3; 12 positions agree with TRBD2. CDR3 size: 15 residues. The germline CDR1 and CDR2 sequences are SSHAT and FNYEAQ (reference sequence). CDR3: CASSRLAGGADTQYF. The CDR3 bases are TGTGCTAGCAGCCGTCTAGCGGGAGGGGCAGATACGCAGTATTTT.

The table lists this clone with a count of one. This CDR3 is CASSTYNISYYGYTF. The CDR3 bases are TGTGCCAGCAGCACCTATAACATCTCTTACTATGGCTACACCTTC. The chain carries TRBV21-1 and TRBJ1-2. TRBV21-1 corresponds to a pseudogene. The CDR3 contains 15 residues.

The gene calls are TRBV20-1 and TRBJ1-2; D is unresolved. With 3 bases removed from V and 0 bases from J, the gap between germline ends came to 14 bases. In germline, CDR1 is DFQATT, CDR2 SNEGSKA (reference sequence). The CDR3 sequence is 15 residues long. CDR3 in DNA: TGCAGTGCTAGTCAAACAGTTGGACCTAACTATGGCTACACCTTC. Its translation: CSASQTVGPNYGYTF.

This clone showed up just a few times. One end of the junction is discordant with germline, which a read error may explain. V is TRBV7-2 and J is TRBJ1-1, with D tentatively TRBD1 (6 bases). Per germline, CDR1 SGHTA and CDR2 FQGNSA. This CDR3 is 14 amino acids long. The CDR3 region has the DNA TGTGCCAGCAGCTTGGGGGGGCTGAAGACTGAAGCTTTCTTT. Its protein is CASSLGGLKTEAFF.

This rearrangement joins TRBV2 to TRBJ2-5; 11 bases agree with TRBD2. The CDR3 has 15 residues. CDR1 and CDR2 (germline): SNHLY, FYNNEI. V gave up 5 bases and J gave up 5 bases; unmatched junction bases: 7. CDR3: CASSPLLAGVETQYF. Written as DNA, the CDR3 is TGTGCCAGCAGTCCCTTACTAGCGGGAGTTGAGACCCAGTACTTC.

The gene calls are TRBV27 and TRBJ2-4; 7 bases align to TRBD1. The CDR3 is made up of 15 amino acids. Germline CDR1 and CDR2: MNHEY and SMNVEV (reference sequence). V shed 6 bases and J 6 bases; nucleotides not matched to a gene: 11. DNA of the CDR3: TGTGCCAGCAGCAGCCCCGGGACAGCGCCAAACATTCAGTACTTC. It encodes CASSSPGTAPNIQYF.

The CDR3: CASSFDRARAGELFF. The CDR3 DNA reads as TGTGCCAGCAGCTTCGACAGGGCGCGGGCCGGGGAGCTGTTTTTT. The chain joins TRBV7-9 to TRBJ2-2; TRBD1 matches 7 bases. J was trimmed by 6 bases and V by 3 bases; bases with no gene match: 7. CDR1 is SEHNR and CDR2 is FQNEAQ in the germline V gene (reference sequence). The CDR3 loop spans 15 amino acids.

The rearrangement links TRBV30 to TRBJ1-5; 9 nucleotides match TRBD1. The CDR3 contains 13 residues. CDR1 and CDR2 (germline): GTSNPN, SVGIG (reference sequence). The V segment lost 2 bases and the J segment 6 bases; nucleotides outside the gene matches: 2. The CDR3 DNA follows: TGTGCCTGGAGTCAGACAGGGGGTCAGCCCCAGCATTTT. This encodes CAWSQTGGQPQHF.

The chain combines TRBV7-8 with TRBJ2-7, with 7 bases fitting TRBD2. Looked up from germline, CDR1 is SGHVS and CDR2 is FQNEAQ. The CDR3 length is 16 residues. The V and J ends lost 4 bases and 4 bases, in that order; junction bases with no gene match: 13. The CDR3 here is CASSSMTRGLIYEQYF. CDR3 nucleotide sequence: TGTGCCAGCAGCTCGATGACACGGGGACTAATTTACGAGCAGTACTTC.

This clone was counted once. The V and J genes are TRBV5-6 and TRBJ1-2, with D possibly TRBD1 on 5 matching bases. Germline-derived CDR1 and CDR2 are SGHDT and YYEEEE. V lost 4 bases and J 3 bases, leaving 13 bases between the germline ends. This CDR3 is 14 amino acids long. The CDR3 sequence: CASSPARVDYGYTF. CDR3 DNA: TGTGCCAGCAGCCCAGCCAGGGTCGACTATGGCTACACCTTC.

The chain employs TRBV13 and TRBJ2-5; a possible D gene is TRBD2 (6 bases). Germline V gene sequence: CDR1 PRHDT, CDR2 FYEKMQ (reference sequence). The CDR3 runs to 13 residues. V was shortened by 8 bases and J by 5 bases, with 15 bases between the two germline ends. The CDR3: CASGGGARETQYF. For the CDR3, the DNA is TGTGCCAGCGGAGGCGGGGCACGGGAGACCCAGTACTTC.